The clone carrying this T cell receptor beta chain was detected a few times. Its cognate antigen is unknown. Germline CDR1 and CDR2: GTSNPN and SVGIG (reference sequence). V gave up 5 bases and J gave up 2 bases, with 10 bases separating them. CDR3 length: 13 amino acids. One heparinised draw, averaging about 116 mL, was taken per donor. A CD45RO/CCR7/CD25/CD127/CD95/CD27 panel sorted naive, central memory, regulatory and stem cell-like memory CD4+ cells. This sample is drawn from a study of beta chain features in type 1 diabetes. On the study more broadly: Across the samples, about 100 million sorted cells were examined in total.

Notes on the study in general: Since sequencing was performed on cDNA, cells with high TCR expression could be over-represented. Moderate yet significant TCRB CDR3 shortening was seen in Type 1 diabetes patients in all four CD4+ subsets.

Investigators reverse transcribed all isolated RNA, so they sequenced expressed TCRB transcripts. Libraries were prepared by immunoSEQ multiplex PCR; TCRdb keeps only in-frame clonotypes and omits some of them. The sample shows about 370,000 clones, roughly 9.8% of them seen only once. This TCR derives from a young man with type 1 diabetes. Sequences were obtained from central memory CD4+ T cells from blood. This sequence joins TRBV30 and TRBJ1-5; no firm D call. For the CDR3, the DNA is TGTGCCTGGGCAGGTTCGGGCAATCAGCCCCAGCATTTT. Its translation: CAWAGSGNQPQHF.